The clone carrying this T cell receptor beta chain was counted ten times or more. What it recognizes is unknown. Beta-chain TCR CDR3 regions were amplified from RNA transcripts. Second-round multiplex PCR followed a first-round RT-PCR using HTBI primers. TCRdb re-called the multiplex PCR reads through MiXCR, storing one row per CDR3 protein. The sample consists of hundreds of thousands of distinct CDR3 sequences, about 20% of them appearing once. Trimming took 4 bases from V and 3 from J, leaving 19 bases between them. The CDR3 contains 16 residues. Germline CDR1 SGHRS, CDR2 YFSETQ. Out of around 10 ml of fresh peripheral blood, PBMCs were obtained. The sample is drawn from a study of Graves' ophthalmopathy and Graves' hyperthyroidism. Study-wide background: Samples of peripheral blood were obtained at initial diagnosis, prior to treatment of any kind. Findings of the study overall: In predicting ophthalmopathy progression, the model reached 70.59% sensitivity and approximately 72% specificity. Blood samples also showed most expanded thyroid clonotypes exceeding 0.001 frequency.

The sequencing input was peripheral blood. The gene calls are TRBV5-1 and TRBJ1-1; D remains ambiguous. This sequence was found in a woman between 18 and 30 years old with stable Graves' hyperthyroidism. Some clones in this sample may be carry-over from other donors' samples. CDR3 loop: CASSENRRVADTEAFF. Here the CDR3 DNA reads TGCGCCAGCAGCGAAAACAGAAGGGTAGCGGACACTGAAGCTTTCTTT.